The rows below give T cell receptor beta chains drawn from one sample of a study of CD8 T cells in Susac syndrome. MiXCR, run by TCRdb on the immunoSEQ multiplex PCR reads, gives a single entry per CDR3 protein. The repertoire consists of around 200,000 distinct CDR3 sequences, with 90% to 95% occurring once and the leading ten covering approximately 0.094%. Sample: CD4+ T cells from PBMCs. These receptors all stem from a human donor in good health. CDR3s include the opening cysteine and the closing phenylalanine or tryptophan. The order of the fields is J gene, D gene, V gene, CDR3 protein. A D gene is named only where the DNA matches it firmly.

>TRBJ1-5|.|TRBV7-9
CASSLLSAGSPQHF
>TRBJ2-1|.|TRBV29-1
CSVERKGSSYNEQFF
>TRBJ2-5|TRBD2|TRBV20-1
CSAPIEVVVGRKTQYF
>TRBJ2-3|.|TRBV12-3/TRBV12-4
CASRAGDSTDTQYF
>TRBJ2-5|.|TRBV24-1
CATSAGEETQYF
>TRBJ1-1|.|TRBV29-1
CSVLVGVPGRAFF
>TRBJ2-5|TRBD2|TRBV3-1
CASSLASGSQGETQYF
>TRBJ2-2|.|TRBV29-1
CSARDPGELFF
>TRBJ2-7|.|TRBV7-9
CASSIRGRAEEQYF
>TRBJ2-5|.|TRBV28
CAPCETQYF
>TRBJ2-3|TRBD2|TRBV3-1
CASSQLAGVSTDTQYF
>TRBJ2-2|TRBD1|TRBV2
CASSDLTGVGELFF
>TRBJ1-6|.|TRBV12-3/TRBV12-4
CASSLEGRGRSLHF
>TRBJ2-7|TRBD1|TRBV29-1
CSVGGTGAYEQYF
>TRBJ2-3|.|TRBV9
CASSGPDTDTQYF
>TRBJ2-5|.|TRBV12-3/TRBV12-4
CASSTGTLRMETQYF
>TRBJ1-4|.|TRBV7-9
CASSLGRDTRATNEKLFF
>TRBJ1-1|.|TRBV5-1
CASSLMPGTEAFF
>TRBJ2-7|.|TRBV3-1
CASSLGVYEQYF
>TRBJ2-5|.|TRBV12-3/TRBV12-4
CASSLGGAETQYF
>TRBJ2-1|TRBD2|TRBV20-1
CSARDTAGGPNEQFF
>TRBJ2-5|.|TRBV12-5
CASGLEQETQYF
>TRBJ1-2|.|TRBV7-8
CASSPGPGIGGGYTF
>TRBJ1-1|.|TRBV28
CASITPATEAFF